These T cell receptor beta chains were read from a single sample in a study of T cell changes during pregnancy in multiple sclerosis. Some clones are missing from TCRdb's copy, which holds only in-frame ones; the method was immunoSEQ multiplex PCR. The sample has 25,000 to 35,000 clones; 85% to 90% are singletons. Source: CD8+ T cells from peripheral blood mononuclear cells, taken in the second trimester of pregnancy. The receptors were sampled from a female donor with multiple sclerosis, enrolled in a pregnancy study. The CDR3 runs from the conserved cysteine through the conserved F or W. A D gene is named only where the DNA matches it firmly. The listing skips clone size in some rows; elsewhere it reads once, few, many or a size class.

V gene	D gene	clone size	J gene	CDR3 protein	CDR3 DNA
TRBV6-5	TRBD1	-	TRBJ2-5	CASSVTGGGETQYF	TGTGCCAGCAGTGTCACAGGGGGCGGAGAGACCCAGTACTTC
TRBV6-4	-	-	TRBJ2-2	CASSDQGTGELFF	TGTGCCAGCAGTGATCAGGGCACCGGGGAGCTGTTTTTT
TRBV7-6	-	-	TRBJ2-7	CASSLDPTSSYEQYF	TGTGCCAGCAGCTTAGACCCTACGAGCTCCTACGAGCAGTACTTC
TRBV18	-	-	TRBJ1-1	CASSLLTAPNTEAFF	TGTGCCAGCTCACTCCTGACAGCTCCGAACACTGAAGCTTTCTTT
TRBV6-5	-	-	TRBJ1-1	CASSTQGIEAFF	TGTGCCAGCAGCACGCAGGGAATTGAAGCTTTCTTT
TRBV4-3	TRBD2	once	TRBJ2-1	CASSQEMAGGIFDEQFF	TGCGCCAGCAGCCAAGAGATGGCGGGGGGAATTTTTGATGAGCAGTTCTTC
TRBV4-1	-	-	TRBJ2-7	CASSQDYSSPTYEQYF	TGCGCCAGCAGCCAAGATTATAGCAGCCCGACGTACGAGCAGTACTTC
TRBV5-6	TRBD1	-	TRBJ2-2	CASSSRTGLNTGELFF	TGTGCCAGCAGCTCGAGGACAGGCCTGAACACCGGGGAGCTGTTTTTT
TRBV11-2	-	-	TRBJ2-1	CASSPDQGRVNEQFF	TGTGCCAGCAGCCCAGATCAGGGGCGCGTCAATGAGCAGTTCTTC
TRBV9	TRBD2	-	TRBJ2-1	CASSVDGALAASNNEQFF	TGTGCCAGCAGCGTAGACGGTGCACTAGCGGCGTCGAACAATGAGCAGTTCTTC
TRBV6-5	TRBD1	-	TRBJ1-3	CASRVQGPSGNTIYF	TGTGCCAGCAGGGTACAGGGGCCCTCTGGAAACACCATATATTTT
TRBV6-1	-	-	TRBJ2-2	CASSEGGQRVTGELFF	TGTGCCAGCAGTGAGGGGGGACAGAGAGTCACCGGGGAGCTGTTTTTT
TRBV28	-	-	TRBJ1-5	CASSLSAGGRQPQHF	TGTGCCAGCAGTTTATCTGCGGGGGGTCGACAGCCCCAGCATTTT
TRBV7-2	-	-	TRBJ2-7	CASSSPGLLNEQYF	TGTGCCAGCAGCTCACCGGGACTGCTAAACGAGCAGTACTTC
TRBV7-9	-	-	TRBJ1-1	CASSLDSGVNTEAFF	TGTGCCAGCAGCTTAGATTCGGGAGTGAACACTGAAGCTTTCTTT
TRBV2	-	-	TRBJ2-7	CASSVWAAYEQYF	TGTGCCAGCAGTGTCTGGGCAGCCTACGAGCAGTACTTC
TRBV29-1	-	-	TRBJ2-5	CSAEWETQYF	TGCAGCGCCGAGTGGGAGACCCAGTACTTC
TRBV4-3	TRBD2	-	TRBJ2-2	CASSQDQGLALSGELFF	TGCGCCAGCAGCCAAGATCAGGGACTAGCCTTATCCGGGGAGCTGTTTTTT
TRBV4-3	-	-	TRBJ1-4	CASSRLSREGEKLFF	TGCGCCAGCAGCCGCCTGTCACGGGAGGGGGAAAAACTGTTTTTT
TRBV10-3	-	-	TRBJ2-7	CAISESKVASLAYEQYF	TGTGCCATCAGTGAGTCGAAGGTGGCTAGCCTCGCCTACGAGCAGTACTTC
TRBV7-9	TRBD1	-	TRBJ1-4	CASVKGARLFF	TGTGCCAGCGTAAAGGGGGCCAGACTGTTTTTT
TRBV5-6	TRBD1	-	TRBJ2-7	CASSAGTGGAPGEQYF	TGTGCCAGCAGCGCCGGGACAGGGGGCGCCCCCGGAGAGCAGTACTTC
TRBV18	-	-	TRBJ1-2	CASSPEGGYGYTF	TGTGCCAGCTCACCGGAAGGGGGCTATGGCTACACCTTC
TRBV5-6	TRBD2	-	TRBJ2-5	CASSNPRGGAFWAQETQYF	TGTGCCAGCAGCAATCCCCGCGGGGGGGCCTTCTGGGCCCAAGAGACCCAGTACTTC
TRBV19	-	-	TRBJ1-1	CASSVSGGARTEAFF	TGTGCCAGTAGTGTCTCCGGGGGGGCGCGTACTGAAGCTTTCTTT
TRBV4-2	-	once	TRBJ2-3	CASSQDQGGGPSDTQYF	TGTGCCAGCAGCCAAGATCAAGGGGGGGGGCCTTCAGATACGCAGTATTTT
TRBV6-5	-	-	TRBJ1-1	CASSHPTGRNTEAFF	TGTGCCAGCAGTCATCCTACAGGCAGAAACACTGAAGCTTTCTTT
TRBV9	-	-	TRBJ2-3	CASSVLSGAMSTDTQYF	TGTGCCAGCAGCGTACTTTCAGGGGCGATGAGCACAGATACGCAGTATTTT
TRBV2	TRBD1	-	TRBJ1-1	CASYTGADTEAFF	TGTGCCAGCTATACAGGGGCGGACACTGAAGCTTTCTTT
TRBV4-2	-	-	TRBJ1-4	CASSLRYPGEGEKLFF	TGTGCCAGCAGCCTACGGTACCCGGGGGAGGGAGAAAAACTGTTTTTT
TRBV27	-	-	TRBJ1-2	CASSLSGALHGYTF	TGTGCCAGCAGTTTATCAGGGGCTCTGCATGGCTACACCTTC
TRBV9	-	-	TRBJ1-2	CASSDTRASSGYTF	TGTGCCAGCAGCGACACCAGGGCCAGCTCCGGCTACACCTTC
TRBV5-1	TRBD1	-	TRBJ1-1	CASSLEAGQEMNTEAFF	TGCGCCAGCAGCTTGGAAGCCGGACAGGAGATGAACACTGAAGCTTTCTTT
TRBV6-5	-	-	TRBJ1-2	CASSYSEGGDGYTF	TGTGCCAGCAGTTACTCCGAAGGAGGCGATGGCTACACCTTC
TRBV15	-	-	TRBJ1-3	CATSRPTNVGYSNTIYF	TGTGCCACCAGCAGACCTACCAATGTCGGTTACTCGAACACCATATATTTT
TRBV7-9	TRBD2	-	TRBJ2-3	CASRPTLAGGPVFTDTQYF	TGTGCCAGCAGGCCAACCCTAGCGGGGGGGCCGGTCTTTACAGATACGCAGTATTTT